A selection of T cell receptor beta chains follows, all from one sample in a study of CD8 T cells in ankylosing spondylitis. TCRdb used MiXCR to reprocess the 5' RACE reads, holding one entry per CDR3 protein. The profile shows some 450,000 distinct CDR3 sequences, approximately 17% of them singletons. Input material: blood, either unsorted or a sorted T cell fraction (not recorded which). These receptors were obtained from a male donor with ankylosing spondylitis. CDR3s include the opening cysteine and the closing phenylalanine or tryptophan. The D gene is left open where the match is weak. Expanded clones get a size class; other rows say once, few or many, or leave the size out.

clone size,CDR3 length,J gene,V gene,D gene,CDR3 DNA,CDR3 protein
.,15,TRBJ1-2,TRBV6-1,.,TGTGCCAGCAGTCCCGGGACCTCGGGGTCGTATGGCTACACCTTC,CASSPGTSGSYGYTF
.,16,TRBJ2-3,TRBV28,TRBD2,TGTGCCAGCAGTACTGTCCCGGGAGGGGAAACAGATACGCAGTATTTT,CASSTVPGGETDTQYF
few,12,TRBJ2-7,TRBV20-1,.,TGCAGTGCACCGAGACAGGACCAGGAGCAGTACTTC,CSAPRQDQEQYF
few,14,TRBJ2-7,TRBV7-2,.,TGTGCCAGCAGCTTAGTTAGGACAGCGGACGAGCAGTACTTC,CASSLVRTADEQYF
once,19,TRBJ2-6,TRBV6-2/TRBV6-3,TRBD1,TGTGCCAGCAGTTACTTAAGGGGACAGCTTTCTGCTGGGGCCAACGTCCTGACTTTC,CASSYLRGQLSAGANVLTF
.,15,TRBJ2-5,TRBV6-5,TRBD1,TGTGCCAGCAGTTACGGGGACAGGGGGCGAGAGACCCAGTACTTC,CASSYGDRGRETQYF
few,15,TRBJ2-1,TRBV6-2/TRBV6-3,.,TGTGCCAGCAGTAAAACTAGGACCTACTACAATGAGCAGTTCTTC,CASSKTRTYYNEQFF
few,14,TRBJ2-7,TRBV18,.,TGTGCCAGCTCACCATCCCTTTACTCCTACGAGCAGTACTTC,CASSPSLYSYEQYF
many,14,TRBJ1-5,TRBV5-1,.,TGCGCCAGCAGCTTGGACGGCAGTGGGCAGCCCCAGCATTTT,CASSLDGSGQPQHF
few,13,TRBJ2-7,TRBV10-3,.,TGTGCCATCAATCCGGGCGGAGCCTACGAGCAGTACTTC,CAINPGGAYEQYF
many,15,TRBJ2-1,TRBV7-9,TRBD1,TGTGCCAGCAGCAAGGGACAGGGGGGGTACAATGAGCAGTTCTTC,CASSKGQGGYNEQFF